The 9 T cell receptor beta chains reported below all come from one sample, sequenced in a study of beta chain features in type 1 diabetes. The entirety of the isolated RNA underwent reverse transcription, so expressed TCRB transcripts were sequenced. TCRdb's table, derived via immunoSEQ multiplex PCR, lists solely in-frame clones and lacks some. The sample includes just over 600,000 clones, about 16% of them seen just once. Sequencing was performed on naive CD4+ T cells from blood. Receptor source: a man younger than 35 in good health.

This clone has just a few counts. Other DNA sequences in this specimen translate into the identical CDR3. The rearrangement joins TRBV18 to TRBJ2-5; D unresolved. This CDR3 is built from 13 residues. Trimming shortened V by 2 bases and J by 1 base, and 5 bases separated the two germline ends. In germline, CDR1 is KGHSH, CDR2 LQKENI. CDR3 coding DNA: TGTGCCAGCTCACCAGGCCTCCAAGAGACCCAGTACTTC. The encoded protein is CASSPGLQETQYF.

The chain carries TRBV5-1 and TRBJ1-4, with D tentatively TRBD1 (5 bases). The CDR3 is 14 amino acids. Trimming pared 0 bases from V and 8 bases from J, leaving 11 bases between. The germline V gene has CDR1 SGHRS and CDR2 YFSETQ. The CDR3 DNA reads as TGCGCCAGCAGCTTGGTCAGCCAGGGCGAAAAACTGTTTTTT. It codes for CASSLVSQGEKLFF.

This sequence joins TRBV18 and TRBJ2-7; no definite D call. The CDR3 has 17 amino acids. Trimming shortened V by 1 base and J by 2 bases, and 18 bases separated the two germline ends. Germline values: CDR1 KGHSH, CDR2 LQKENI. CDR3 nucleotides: TGTGCCAGCTCACCACTCCAAAGATCCAGCGTAGCCTACGAGCAGTACTTC. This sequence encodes CASSPLQRSSVAYEQYF.

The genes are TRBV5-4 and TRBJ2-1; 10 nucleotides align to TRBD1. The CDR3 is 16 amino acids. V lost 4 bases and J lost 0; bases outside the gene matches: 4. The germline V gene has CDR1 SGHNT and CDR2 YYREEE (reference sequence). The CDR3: CASSPWDRGSYNEQFF. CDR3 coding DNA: TGTGCCAGCAGCCCATGGGACAGGGGCTCCTACAATGAGCAGTTCTTC. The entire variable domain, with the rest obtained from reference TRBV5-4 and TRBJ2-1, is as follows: ETGVTQSPTHLIKTRGQQVTLRCSSQSGHNTVSWYQQALGQGPQFIFQYYREEENGRGNFPPRFSGLQFPNYSSELNVNALELDDSALYLCASSPWDRGSYNEQFFGPGTRLTVL.

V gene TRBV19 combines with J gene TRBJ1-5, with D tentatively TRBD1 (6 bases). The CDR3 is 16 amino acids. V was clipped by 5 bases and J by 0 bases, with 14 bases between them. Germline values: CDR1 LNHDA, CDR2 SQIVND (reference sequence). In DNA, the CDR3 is TGTGCCAGTAGTCAAACGGGACACTATAGCAATCAGCCCCAGCATTTT. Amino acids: CASSQTGHYSNQPQHF.

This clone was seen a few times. The CDR3 region has the DNA TGTGCCAGCAGATCCGGGACAGGGGGCAATAAGCGACAGTTCTTC. Translating it yields CASRSGTGGNKRQFF. This chain uses TRBV28 with TRBJ2-1; 12 nucleotides match TRBD1. The CDR3 is made up of 15 amino acids. V was clipped by 6 bases and J by 13 bases; unmatched bases: 13. In germline, CDR1 is MDHEN, CDR2 SYDVKM.

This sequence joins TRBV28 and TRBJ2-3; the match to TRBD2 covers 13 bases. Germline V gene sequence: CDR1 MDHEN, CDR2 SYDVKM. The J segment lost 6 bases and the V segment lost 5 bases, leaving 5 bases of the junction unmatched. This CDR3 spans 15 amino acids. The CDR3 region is CASSTSGRGADTQYF. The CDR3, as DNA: TGTGCCAGCAGTACTAGCGGGAGGGGGGCTGATACGCAGTATTTT. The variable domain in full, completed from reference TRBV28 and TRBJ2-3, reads DVKVTQSSRYLVKRTGEKVFLECVQDMDHENMFWYRQDPGLGLRLIYFSYDVKMKEKGDIPEGYSVSREKKERFSLILESASTNQTSMYLCASSTSGRGADTQYFGPGTRLTVL.

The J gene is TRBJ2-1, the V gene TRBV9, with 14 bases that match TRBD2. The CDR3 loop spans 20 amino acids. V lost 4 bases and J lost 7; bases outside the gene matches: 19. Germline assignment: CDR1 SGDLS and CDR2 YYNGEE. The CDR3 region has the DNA TGTGCCAGCAGCCCTGACGCCCCCCCCAGGACTAGCGGGAGGTATAATGAGCAGTTCTTC. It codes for CASSPDAPPRTSGRYNEQFF. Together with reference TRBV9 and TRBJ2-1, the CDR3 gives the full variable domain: DSGVTQTPKHLITATGQRVTLRCSPRSGDLSVYWYQQSLDQGLQFLIQYYNGEERAKGNILERFSAQQFPDLHSELNLSSLELGDSALYFCASSPDAPPRTSGRYNEQFFGPGTRLTVL.

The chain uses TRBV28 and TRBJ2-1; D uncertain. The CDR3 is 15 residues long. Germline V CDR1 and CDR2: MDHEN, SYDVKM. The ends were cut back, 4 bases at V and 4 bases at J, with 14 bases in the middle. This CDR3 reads CASSSTSLGYNEQFF. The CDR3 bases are TGTGCCAGCAGTTCGACAAGCCTCGGTTACAATGAGCAGTTCTTC.